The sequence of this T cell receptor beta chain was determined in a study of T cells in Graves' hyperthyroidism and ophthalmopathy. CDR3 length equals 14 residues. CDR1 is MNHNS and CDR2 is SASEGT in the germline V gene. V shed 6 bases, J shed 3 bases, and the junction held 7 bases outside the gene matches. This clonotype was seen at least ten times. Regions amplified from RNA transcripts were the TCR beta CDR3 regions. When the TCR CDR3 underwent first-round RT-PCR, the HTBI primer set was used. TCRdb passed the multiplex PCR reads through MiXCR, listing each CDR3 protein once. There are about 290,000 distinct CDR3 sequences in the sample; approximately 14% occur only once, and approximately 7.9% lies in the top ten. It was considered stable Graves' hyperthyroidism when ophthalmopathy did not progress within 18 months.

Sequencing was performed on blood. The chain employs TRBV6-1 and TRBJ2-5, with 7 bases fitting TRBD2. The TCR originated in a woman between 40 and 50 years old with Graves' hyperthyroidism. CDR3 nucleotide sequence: TGTGCCAGCAGCACCCGGGACTACAAAGAGACCCAGTACTTC. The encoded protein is CASSTRDYKETQYF.